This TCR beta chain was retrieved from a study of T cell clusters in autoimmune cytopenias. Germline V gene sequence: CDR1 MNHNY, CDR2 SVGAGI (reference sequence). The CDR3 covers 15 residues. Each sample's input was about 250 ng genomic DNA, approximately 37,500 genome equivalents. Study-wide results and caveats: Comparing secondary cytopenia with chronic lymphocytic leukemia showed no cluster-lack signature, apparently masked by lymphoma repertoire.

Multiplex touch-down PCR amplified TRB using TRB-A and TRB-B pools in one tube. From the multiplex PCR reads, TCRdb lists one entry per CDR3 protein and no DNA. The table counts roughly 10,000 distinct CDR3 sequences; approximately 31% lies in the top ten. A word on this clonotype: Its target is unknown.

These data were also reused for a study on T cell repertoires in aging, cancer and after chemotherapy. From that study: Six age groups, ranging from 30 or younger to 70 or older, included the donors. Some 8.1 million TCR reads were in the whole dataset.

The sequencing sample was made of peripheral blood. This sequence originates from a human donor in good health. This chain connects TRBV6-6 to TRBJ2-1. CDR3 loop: CASSYSVTVRNEQFF.